The 9 T cell receptor beta chains listed next were all sequenced from one sample in a study of Ad26.COV2.S vaccination and SARS-CoV-2 variants. Here immunoSEQ multiplex PCR was the method, and the copy in TCRdb shows in-frame clones only, minus some. The sample lists a few hundred thousand clones, roughly 90% seen once, with around 3.6% in the top ten. Treatment specified: 19 received Ad26.COV2.S at low or high dose, single or two shots; five or six received placebo; per-sample allocation not given. After the first vaccine or placebo injection, samples were drawn on day 63. The sample in question was peripheral blood, obtained in a trial of Ad26.COV2.S vaccine versus placebo. The receptors come from a person between 18 and 60 years old who received the Ad26.COV2.S COVID-19 vaccine or a placebo.

The chain carries TRBV10-3 and TRBJ2-7, with D unresolved. The CDR3 spans 12 residues. Trimming left V 6 bases short and J 1 base short, with 7 bases between. Germline loops: CDR1 ENHRY, CDR2 SYGVKD. This CDR3 is CAIRTDSYEQYF. Here the CDR3 DNA reads TGTGCCATCAGGACCGATTCCTACGAGCAGTACTTC.

The V gene is TRBV4-1, the J gene TRBJ1-1; D may be TRBD1 (6 bases). This CDR3 is built from 13 residues. Germline CDR1 and CDR2: MGHRA and YSYEKL. V lost 3 bases and J lost 11, with 16 bases in between. CDR3 residues: CASSHTGTLGAFF. CDR3 bases: TGCGCCAGCAGCCATACAGGGACCCTCGGGGCTTTCTTT.

Of note for this clone: Other DNA sequences in this specimen translate into the identical CDR3. The V gene is TRBV6-5, the J gene TRBJ1-1; D not certain. The CDR3 sequence is 13 residues long. V shed 1 base and J shed 0 bases, with 3 bases lying between them. CDR1 and CDR2 from the germline V gene are MNHEY and SVGAGI. CDR3 loop: CASSYLLNTEAFF. The DNA for the CDR3 is TGTGCCAGCAGTTACTTACTGAACACTGAAGCTTTCTTT.

The sample holds one count of this clone. This sequence joins TRBV3-1 (or the pseudogene TRBV3-2) and TRBJ2-7; perhaps TRBD1 as D (6 bases). Trimming pared 4 bases from V and 2 bases from J, leaving 12 bases between. This CDR3 has 14 amino acids. Germline CDR1 and CDR2: LGHDT and YNNKEL (reference sequence). CDR3: CASSLLPGAYEQYF. The CDR3 DNA is TGTGCCAGCAGCCTTTTGCCAGGGGCCTACGAGCAGTACTTC.

V and J are TRBV5-4 and TRBJ2-7; 8 nucleotides agree with TRBD1. The CDR3 extends over 13 amino acids. Unmatched junction bases numbered 2, after V lost 3 bases and J lost 3 bases. CDR1 is SGHNT, CDR2 YYREEE, per germline (reference sequence). The CDR3 sequence: CASSYDRGYEQYF. CDR3 sequence (DNA): TGTGCCAGCAGCTACGACAGGGGCTACGAGCAGTACTTC.

The gene calls are TRBV5-1 and TRBJ1-4; no clear D gene. V was pared by 1 base and J by 12 bases, with 22 bases between. Germline V gene sequence: CDR1 SGHRS, CDR2 YFSETQ. The CDR3 contains 16 residues. The CDR3 here is CASSLLGPPTIGELFF. Written as DNA, the CDR3 is TGCGCCAGCAGCTTGCTAGGGCCGCCTACCATTGGGGAACTGTTTTTT. Drawing the rest from reference TRBV5-1 and TRBJ1-4, the complete variable domain is KAGVTQTPRYLIKTRGQQVTLSCSPISGHRSVSWYQQTPGQGLQFLFEYFSETQRNKGNFPGRFSGRQFSNSRSEMNVSTLELGDSALYLCASSLLGPPTIGELFFGSGTQLSVL.

The chain is built from TRBV28 and TRBJ2-1, with D possibly matching TRBD1 (6 bases). This CDR3 region has 15 residues. Deletions cut 6 bases from V and 4 bases from J, with 16 bases between. Per germline, CDR1 MDHEN and CDR2 SYDVKM. The CDR3 coding sequence is TGTGCCAGCAGGCTGGACAGCCATAGATACAATGAGCAGTTCTTC. This gives the protein CASRLDSHRYNEQFF.

This chain joins TRBV27 and TRBJ2-3, with 7 bases that match TRBD2. The V gene's germline CDR1 is MNHEY and CDR2 SMNVEV (reference sequence). The CDR3 extends over 15 amino acids. J gave up 6 bases and V 4 bases, and 10 bases lay outside the gene matches. Here the CDR3 reads CASSSSSGGSDTQYF. CDR3 nucleotide sequence: TGTGCCAGCAGTTCCTCCTCCGGGGGGTCGGATACGCAGTATTTT.

The chain links TRBV18 to TRBJ2-5, with 11 nucleotides matching TRBD1. Germline values: CDR1 KGHSH, CDR2 LQKENI. V lost 0 bases to trimming and J lost 5 bases; unmatched junction nucleotides: 2. The CDR3 totals 15 residues. The CDR3 loop is CASSPPDRGRETQYF. Written as DNA, the CDR3 is TGTGCCAGCTCACCACCGGACAGGGGGCGGGAGACCCAGTACTTC.